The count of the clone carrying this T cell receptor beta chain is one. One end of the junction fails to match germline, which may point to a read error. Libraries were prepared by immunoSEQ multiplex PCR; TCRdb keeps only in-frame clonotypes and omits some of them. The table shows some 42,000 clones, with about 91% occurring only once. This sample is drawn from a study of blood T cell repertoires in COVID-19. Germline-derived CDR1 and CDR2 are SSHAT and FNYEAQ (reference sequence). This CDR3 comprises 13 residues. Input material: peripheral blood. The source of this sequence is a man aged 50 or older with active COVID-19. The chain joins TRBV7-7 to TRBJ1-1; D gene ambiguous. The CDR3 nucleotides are TGTGCTAGCAGCGTCGGGGATAACACTGAAGCTTTCTTT. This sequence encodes CASSVGDNTEAFF.